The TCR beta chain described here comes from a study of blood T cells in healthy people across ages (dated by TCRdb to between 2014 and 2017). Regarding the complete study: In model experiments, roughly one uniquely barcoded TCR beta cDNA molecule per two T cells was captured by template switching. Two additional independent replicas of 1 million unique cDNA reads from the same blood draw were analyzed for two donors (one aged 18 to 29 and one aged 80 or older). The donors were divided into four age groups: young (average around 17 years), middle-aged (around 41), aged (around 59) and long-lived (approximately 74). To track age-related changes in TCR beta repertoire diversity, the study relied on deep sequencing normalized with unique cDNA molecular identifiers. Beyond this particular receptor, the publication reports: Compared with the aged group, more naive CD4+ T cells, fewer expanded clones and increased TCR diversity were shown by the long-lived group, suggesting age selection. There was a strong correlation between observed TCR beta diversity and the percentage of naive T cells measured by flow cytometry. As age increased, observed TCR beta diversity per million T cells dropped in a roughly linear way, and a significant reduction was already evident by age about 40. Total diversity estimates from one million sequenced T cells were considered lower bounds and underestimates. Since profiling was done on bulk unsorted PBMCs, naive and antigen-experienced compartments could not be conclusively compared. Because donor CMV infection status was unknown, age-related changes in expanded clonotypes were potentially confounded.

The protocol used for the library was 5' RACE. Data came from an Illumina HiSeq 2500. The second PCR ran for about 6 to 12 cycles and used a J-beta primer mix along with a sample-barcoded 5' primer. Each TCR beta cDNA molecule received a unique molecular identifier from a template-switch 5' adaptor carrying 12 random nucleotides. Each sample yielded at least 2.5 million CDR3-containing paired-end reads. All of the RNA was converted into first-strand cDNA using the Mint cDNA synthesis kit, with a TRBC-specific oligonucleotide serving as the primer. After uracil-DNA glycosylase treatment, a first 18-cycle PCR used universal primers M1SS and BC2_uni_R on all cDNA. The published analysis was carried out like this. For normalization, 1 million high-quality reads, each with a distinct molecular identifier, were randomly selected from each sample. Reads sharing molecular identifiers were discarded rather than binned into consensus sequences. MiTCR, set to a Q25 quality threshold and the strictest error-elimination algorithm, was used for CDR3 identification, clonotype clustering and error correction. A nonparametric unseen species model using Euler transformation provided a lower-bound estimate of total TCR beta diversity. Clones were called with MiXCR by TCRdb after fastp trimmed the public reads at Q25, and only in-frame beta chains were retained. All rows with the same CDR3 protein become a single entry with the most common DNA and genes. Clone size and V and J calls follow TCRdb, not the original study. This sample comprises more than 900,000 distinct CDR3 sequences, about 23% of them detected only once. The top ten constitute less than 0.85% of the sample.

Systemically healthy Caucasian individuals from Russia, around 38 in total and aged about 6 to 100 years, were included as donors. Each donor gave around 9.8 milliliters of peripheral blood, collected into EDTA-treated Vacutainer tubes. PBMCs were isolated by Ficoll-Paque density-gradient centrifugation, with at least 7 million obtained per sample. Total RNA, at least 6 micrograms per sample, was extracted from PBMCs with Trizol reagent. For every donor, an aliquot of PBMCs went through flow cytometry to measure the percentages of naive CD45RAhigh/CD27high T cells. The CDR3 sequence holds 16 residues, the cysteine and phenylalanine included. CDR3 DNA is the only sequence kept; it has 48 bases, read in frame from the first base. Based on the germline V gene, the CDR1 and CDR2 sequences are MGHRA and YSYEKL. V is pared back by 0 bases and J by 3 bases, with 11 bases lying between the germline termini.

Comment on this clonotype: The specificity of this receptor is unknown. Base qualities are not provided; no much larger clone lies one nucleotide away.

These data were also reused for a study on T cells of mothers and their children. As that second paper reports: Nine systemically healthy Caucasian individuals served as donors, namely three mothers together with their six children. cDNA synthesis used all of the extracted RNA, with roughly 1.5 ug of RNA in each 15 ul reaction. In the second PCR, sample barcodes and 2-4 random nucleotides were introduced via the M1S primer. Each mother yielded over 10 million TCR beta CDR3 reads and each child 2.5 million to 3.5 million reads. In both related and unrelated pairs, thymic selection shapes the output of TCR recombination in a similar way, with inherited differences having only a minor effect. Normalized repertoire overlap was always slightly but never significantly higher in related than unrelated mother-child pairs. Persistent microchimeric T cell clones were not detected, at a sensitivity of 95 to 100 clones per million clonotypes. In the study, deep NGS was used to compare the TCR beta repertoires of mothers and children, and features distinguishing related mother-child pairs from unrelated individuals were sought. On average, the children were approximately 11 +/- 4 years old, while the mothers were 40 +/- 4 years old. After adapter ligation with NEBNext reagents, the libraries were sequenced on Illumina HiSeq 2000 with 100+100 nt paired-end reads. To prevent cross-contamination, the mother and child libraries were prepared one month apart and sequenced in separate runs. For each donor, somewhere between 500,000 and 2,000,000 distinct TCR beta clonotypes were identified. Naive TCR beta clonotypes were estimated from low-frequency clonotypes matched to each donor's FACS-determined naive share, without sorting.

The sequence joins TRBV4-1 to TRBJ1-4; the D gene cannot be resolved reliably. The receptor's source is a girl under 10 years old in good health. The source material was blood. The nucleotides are TGCGCCAGCAGCCAAGATATCGCAGGCCCTAATGAAAAACTGTTTTTT. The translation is CASSQDIAGPNEKLFF.